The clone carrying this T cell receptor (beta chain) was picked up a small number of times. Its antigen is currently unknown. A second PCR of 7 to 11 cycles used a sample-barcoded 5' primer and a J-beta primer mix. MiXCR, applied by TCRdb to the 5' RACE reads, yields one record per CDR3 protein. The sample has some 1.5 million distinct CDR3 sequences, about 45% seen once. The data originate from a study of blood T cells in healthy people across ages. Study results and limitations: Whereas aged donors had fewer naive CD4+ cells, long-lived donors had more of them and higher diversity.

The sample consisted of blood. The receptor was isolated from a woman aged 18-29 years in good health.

CDR3 in amino acids: CASSQDTNANLGYEQYF. For the CDR3, the DNA is TGCGCCAGCAGCCAAGATACTAACGCTAACCTCGGCTACGAGCAGTACTTC. The chain combines TRBV4-3 with TRBJ2-7; D ambiguous. V dropped 0 bases and J dropped 3 bases, with 18 bases sitting between them. This CDR3 is built from 17 residues. Germline values: CDR1 LGHNA, CDR2 YSLEER.